This T cell receptor beta chain was obtained from a study of T-cell memory formation after mild COVID-19. Study at large: TCR clusters were mostly confined to one donor each. Findings and caveats of the study: The main location of contracting CD4+ clones was CM and EM, and that of contracting CD8+ clones was EMRA. The appearance of some responding clones in pre-infection memory suggested that cross-reactive memory joined.

In regard to this clonotype: Its antigen is not identified. One junction end disagrees with the germline gene, perhaps due to a read error.

Germline V gives CDR1 SSHAT, CDR2 FNYEAQ (reference sequence). CDR3 size: 18 residues. 5'RACE with constant-segment primers yielded barcoded, UMI-tagged TCR alpha and TCR beta cDNA libraries. TCRdb processed the 5' RACE reads anew with MiXCR; each CDR3 protein has one entry. Of 400,000 to 550,000 distinct CDR3 sequences listed, approximately 23% are singletons. The sequence derives from an adult woman who had mild COVID-19 (a few samples of this study predate the infection). Cell type and time point are not known. The sequenced sample consisted of PBMCs or a T cell subset sorted from them (not recorded which). The V gene is TRBV7-7, the J gene TRBJ2-5, with TRBD2 matching 14 bases. CDR3: CASSPGTSGRRAQETQYF. CDR3 sequence (DNA): TGTGCTAGCAGCCCGGGGACTAGCGGGAGAAGGGCCCAAGAGACCCAGTACTTC.